Sequencing of this TCR beta chain was carried out in a study of T cell responses to AZD1222 COVID-19 vaccine. The CDR3 runs 15 residues. With V trimmed by 1 base and J by 7 bases, 9 bases remained unmatched. Germline-derived CDR1 and CDR2 are SGHNT and YYREEE (reference sequence). The study, taken as a whole, reports: Mapped onto spike, vaccine-associated CD4 TCRs spanned it and were dominant at 160-218 and 743-854. Variant regions that are unmutated are reportedly the target of nearly half of spike-specific TCRs. Among AZD1222 vaccinees, only 5 to 7 were seropositive at baseline. Spike-specific TCR breadth and depth went up after people got two AZD1222 doses.

Worth noting for this clone: Its antigen is currently unknown.

Sequenced by immunoSEQ multiplex PCR; TCRdb stores in-frame clones only, minus some. Among roughly 80,000 clones listed, around nine tenths were seen once. The material was peripheral blood, obtained 28 days after the second AZD1222 dose. The clonotype was recovered from an adult who received the AZD1222 COVID-19 vaccine. The rearrangement joins TRBV5-4 to TRBJ1-2, with TRBD1 matching over 8 bases. The CDR3 protein is CASSLRGTGGVGYTF. The CDR3 region has the DNA TGTGCCAGCAGCTTGCGGGGAACAGGGGGAGTTGGCTACACCTTC.